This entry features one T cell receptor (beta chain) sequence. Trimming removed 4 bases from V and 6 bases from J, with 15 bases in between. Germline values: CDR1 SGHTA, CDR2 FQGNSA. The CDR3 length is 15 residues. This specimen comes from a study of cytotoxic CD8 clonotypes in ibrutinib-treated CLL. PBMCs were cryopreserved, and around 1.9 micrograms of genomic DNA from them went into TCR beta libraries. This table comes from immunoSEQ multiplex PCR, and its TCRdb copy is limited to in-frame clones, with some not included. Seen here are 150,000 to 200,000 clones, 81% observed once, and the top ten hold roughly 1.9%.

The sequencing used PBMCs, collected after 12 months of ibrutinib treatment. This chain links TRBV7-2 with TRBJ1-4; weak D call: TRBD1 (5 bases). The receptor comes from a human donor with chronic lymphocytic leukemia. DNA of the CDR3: TGTGCCAGCAGCTCCGGCCAGGGAGGCTATGAAAAACTGTTTTTT. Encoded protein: CASSSGQGGYEKLFF.